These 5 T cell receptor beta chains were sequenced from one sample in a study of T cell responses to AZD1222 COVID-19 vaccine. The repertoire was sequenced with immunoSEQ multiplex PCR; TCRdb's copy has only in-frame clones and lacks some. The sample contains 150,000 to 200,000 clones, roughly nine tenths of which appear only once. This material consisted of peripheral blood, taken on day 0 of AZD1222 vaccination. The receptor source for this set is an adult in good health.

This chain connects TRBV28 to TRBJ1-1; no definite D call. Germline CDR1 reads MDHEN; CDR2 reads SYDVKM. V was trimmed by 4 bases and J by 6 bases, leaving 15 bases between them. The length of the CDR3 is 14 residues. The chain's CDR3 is CASSSLREAPEAFF. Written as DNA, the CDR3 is TGTGCCAGCAGTTCTCTAAGGGAGGCCCCTGAAGCTTTCTTT.

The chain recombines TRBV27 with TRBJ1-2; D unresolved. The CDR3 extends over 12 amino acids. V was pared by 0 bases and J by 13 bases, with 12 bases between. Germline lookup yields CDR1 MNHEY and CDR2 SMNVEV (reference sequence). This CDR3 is CASSLSQGAPTF. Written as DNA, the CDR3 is TGTGCCAGCAGTTTATCACAAGGAGCTCCCACCTTC.

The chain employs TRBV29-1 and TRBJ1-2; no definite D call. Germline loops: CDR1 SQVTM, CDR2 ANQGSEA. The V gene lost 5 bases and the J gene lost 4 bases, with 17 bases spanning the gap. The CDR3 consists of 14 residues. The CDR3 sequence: CSVSPGDGSYGYTF. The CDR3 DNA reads TGCAGCGTTAGCCCCGGTGACGGCAGCTATGGCTACACCTTC.

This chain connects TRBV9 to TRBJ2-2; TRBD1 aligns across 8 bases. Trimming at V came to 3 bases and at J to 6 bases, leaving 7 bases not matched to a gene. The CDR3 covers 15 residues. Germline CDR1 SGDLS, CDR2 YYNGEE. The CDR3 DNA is TGTGCCAGCAGCGGAGGGACAGGACACTCCGGGGAGCTGTTTTTT. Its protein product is CASSGGTGHSGELFF.

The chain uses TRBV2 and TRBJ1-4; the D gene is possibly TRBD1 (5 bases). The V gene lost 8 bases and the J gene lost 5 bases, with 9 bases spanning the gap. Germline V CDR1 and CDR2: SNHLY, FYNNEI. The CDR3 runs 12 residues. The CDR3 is CASAQGNEKLFF. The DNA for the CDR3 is TGTGCCAGCGCCCAGGGAAATGAAAAACTGTTTTTT.